This T cell receptor beta chain was found in a study of blood T cells in healthy people across ages. CDR3 size: 17 residues. Trimming stripped 4 bases from V and 3 bases from J, with 16 bases between. Germline loops: CDR1 PRHDT, CDR2 FYEKMQ (reference sequence). The use of a sample-barcoded 5' primer and a J-beta primer mix characterized a second PCR of roughly 7 to 11 cycles. TCRdb reprocessed the 5' RACE reads via MiXCR and lists one record per CDR3 protein. The sample lists about 2 million distinct CDR3 sequences, about 49% seen once, with about 2.1% in the top ten. The gene calls are TRBV13 and TRBJ2-6; D remains unclear. The receptor comes from a woman in her thirties or forties in good health. Sequencing used blood. CDR3 sequence (DNA): TGTGCCAGCAGCTCGACGTTGGGCCCCAATGGGGCCAACGTCCTGACTTTC. It translates to CASSSTLGPNGANVLTF.